The 25 T cell receptor beta chains below were found in one sample sequenced in a study of shared clonotypes between healthy human individuals. Method: immunoSEQ multiplex PCR; TCRdb's copy keeps in-frame clones and lacks some. The repertoire consists of about 1.1 million clones, with about 80% occurring once and the leading ten covering 0.52%. Material: memory CD4+ T cells from PBMCs. This sample's subset: CD45RA-negative fraction. The receptors derive from a man aged 18 to 29 in good health. Some clones in this sample may be carry-over from other donors' samples.

The gene calls are TRBV9 and TRBJ2-1; 7 bases line up with TRBD2. V gave up 1 base and J gave up 9 bases; unmatched junction bases: 13. The CDR3 sequence is 16 residues long. Germline V gives CDR1 SGDLS, CDR2 YYNGEE. Here the CDR3 reads CASSVQEGGPQGEQFF. The CDR3 DNA reads as TGTGCCAGCAGCGTACAGGAGGGAGGGCCGCAGGGTGAGCAGTTCTTC. Complete variable domain (other parts from reference TRBV9 and TRBJ2-1): DSGVTQTPKHLITATGQRVTLRCSPRSGDLSVYWYQQSLDQGLQFLIQYYNGEERAKGNILERFSAQQFPDLHSELNLSSLELGDSALYFCASSVQEGGPQGEQFFGPGTRLTVL.

This sequence joins TRBV27 and TRBJ2-7; D is unresolved. Trimming took 4 bases from V and 1 from J, leaving 23 bases between them. The CDR3 length is 18 residues. From germline, CDR1 is MNHEY and CDR2 SMNVEV (reference sequence). CDR3 sequence: CASSSYGERVARSYEQYF. In DNA, the CDR3 is TGTGCCAGCAGTTCCTATGGGGAAAGGGTTGCTCGGTCCTACGAGCAGTACTTC.

For the CDR3, the DNA is TGTGCCAGCAGTTTGCGGCAGGGGGCAATCAATGAGCAGTTCTTC. Translation: CASSLRQGAINEQFF. The chain combines TRBV28 with TRBJ2-1; TRBD1 matches at 8 bases. Trimming cost V 3 bases and J 6 bases; bases outside gene matches: 7. Germline V gene lookup returns CDR1 MDHEN and CDR2 SYDVKM. The CDR3 is 15 amino acids.

The chain recombines TRBV5-1 with TRBJ2-1; possible D gene TRBD2, 6 bases. CDR3 size: 16 residues. Germline-derived CDR1 and CDR2 are SGHRS and YFSETQ. Trimming took 1 base from V and 1 from J, leaving 12 bases between them. The CDR3 sequence: CASSLTLAASYNEQFF. CDR3 in DNA: TGCGCCAGCAGCTTGACATTAGCGGCGTCCTACAATGAGCAGTTCTTC.

CDR3 loop: CASSVDGPGNEQFF. As DNA, the CDR3 is TGTGCCAGCAGTGTGGACGGCCCGGGGAATGAGCAGTTCTTC. V gene TRBV2 combines with J gene TRBJ2-1, with D tentatively TRBD2 (5 bases). The CDR3 is 14 residues long. Germline CDR1 SNHLY, CDR2 FYNNEI. The V end lost 4 bases, the J end lost 7 bases, and 14 bases lay between the germline ends. The full variable domain, its missing parts supplied by reference TRBV2 and TRBJ2-1, is EPEVTQTPSHQVTQMGQEVILRCVPISNHLYFYWYRQILGQKVEFLVSFYNNEISEKSEIFDDQFSVERPDGSNFTLKIRSTKLEDSAMYFCASSVDGPGNEQFFGPGTRLTVL.

This clone was picked up many times. V gene TRBV7-2 combines with J gene TRBJ1-2; D remains unclear. Trimming took 1 base from V and 9 from J, leaving 12 bases between them. Germline V gene sequence: CDR1 SGHTA, CDR2 FQGNSA. CDR3 length equals 13 residues. The CDR3 nucleotides are TGTGCCAGCAGCTTAGTGAGGGCTAGGAGCTACACCTTC. Amino acids: CASSLVRARSYTF.

A word on this clone: The identical CDR3 is also encoded by other nucleotide sequences in the sample. V is TRBV28 and J is TRBJ1-3, with D unresolved. With 3 bases removed from V and 0 bases from J, the gap between germline ends came to 6 bases. Per germline, CDR1 MDHEN and CDR2 SYDVKM. The CDR3 has 14 amino acids. CDR3 DNA sequence: TGTGCCAGCAGTTTTGGCTTCTCTGGAAACACCATATATTTT. Translation: CASSFGFSGNTIYF.

The chain recombines TRBV9 with TRBJ2-7, with a tentative D call TRBD1 (6 bases). Trimming took 0 bases from V and 6 from J, leaving 13 bases between them. Germline-derived CDR1 and CDR2 are SGDLS and YYNGEE. The CDR3 extends over 14 amino acids. Here the CDR3 reads CASSVEQGTVEQYF. DNA of the CDR3: TGTGCCAGCAGCGTAGAACAGGGCACGGTCGAGCAGTACTTC.

CDR3 sequence reads: CASSDPGGLGELFF. The CDR3 DNA reads as TGTGCCAGTAGTGACCCGGGAGGGTTGGGGGAGCTGTTTTTT. This chain links TRBV19 with TRBJ2-2; TRBD2 matches at 8 bases. V dropped 5 bases and J dropped 8; count of bases not matched to a gene: 7. Germline V CDR1 and CDR2: LNHDA, SQIVND (reference sequence). CDR3 length: 14 amino acids.

The DNA of the CDR3 is TGTGCCAGCAGTTTCTGGGGGGATAATCAGCCCCAGCATTTT. Its protein product is CASSFWGDNQPQHF. The V call is TRBV27, the J call TRBJ1-5; TRBD1 might be the D (5 bases). The CDR3 covers 14 residues. V gave up 3 bases and J gave up 4 bases, with 10 bases separating them. Germline CDR1 and CDR2: MNHEY and SMNVEV (reference sequence).

The chain couples TRBV5-1 to TRBJ1-3, with D possibly TRBD1 on 5 matching bases. This CDR3 is 15 amino acids long. In germline, CDR1 is SGHRS, CDR2 YFSETQ. Trimming took 4 bases from V and 0 from J, leaving 11 bases between them. In DNA, the CDR3 is TGCGCCAGCAGCCTCACAGGTTCCTCTGGAAACACCATATATTTT. Amino acids: CASSLTGSSGNTIYF.

The chain couples TRBV14 to TRBJ2-7; the match to TRBD2 covers 7 bases. J was trimmed by 5 bases and V by 4 bases; bases with no gene match: 14. CDR1 and CDR2 (germline): SGHDN, FVKESK. This CDR3 is built from 16 residues. CDR3 sequence reads: CASSRRSGGVSHEQYF. CDR3 in DNA: TGTGCCAGCAGCCGCAGGTCGGGGGGAGTCAGCCACGAGCAGTACTTC. The whole variable domain, filled in from reference TRBV14 and TRBJ2-7, reads EAGVTQFPSHSVIEKGQTVTLRCDPISGHDNLYWYRRVMGKEIKFLLHFVKESKQDESGMPNNRFLAERTGGTYSTLKVQPAELEDSGVYFCASSRRSGGVSHEQYFGPGTRLTVT.

The chain recombines TRBV7-9 with TRBJ1-5; no clear D. Germline assignment: CDR1 SEHNR and CDR2 FQNEAQ (reference sequence). V was clipped by 1 base and J by 2 bases, with 9 bases between them. The CDR3 is 15 amino acids. CDR3 amino acids: CASSLGLAGNQPQHF. The DNA for the CDR3 is TGTGCCAGCAGCTTAGGTCTAGCGGGCAATCAGCCCCAGCATTTT.

J is TRBJ1-2 and V is TRBV6-1; 8 positions agree with TRBD1. The V gene's germline CDR1 is MNHNS and CDR2 SASEGT. This CDR3 spans 14 amino acids. Trimming removed 6 bases from V and 7 bases from J; junction bases left unmatched: 10. CDR3 in amino acids: CASSPAGQGTGYTF. The CDR3 DNA is TGTGCCAGCAGCCCCGCCGGACAGGGCACTGGCTACACCTTC.

The rearrangement uses TRBV5-1 and TRBJ2-6; TRBD1 or TRBD2 may be the D gene (5 bases each). The CDR3 covers 14 residues. CDR1 and CDR2 (germline): SGHRS, YFSETQ. The germline V and J ends were trimmed by 4 bases and 5 bases, with 10 bases remaining between them. The CDR3 DNA follows: TGCGCCAGCAGCGAGGGGACGAGGGCCAACGTCCTGACTTTC. It yields the protein CASSEGTRANVLTF.

This rearrangement joins TRBV11-3 to TRBJ2-1; 7 nucleotides agree with TRBD2. V was pared by 3 bases and J by 4 bases, with 6 bases of the junction left unmatched. CDR3 length equals 15 residues. Looked up from germline, CDR1 is SGHNT and CDR2 is YENEEA. This chain's CDR3 is CASSFRASGYNEQFF. The CDR3 bases are TGTGCCAGCAGCTTCCGGGCTAGCGGTTACAATGAGCAGTTCTTC.

The genes are TRBV6-4 and TRBJ2-1; D uncertain. In germline, CDR1 is MRHNA, CDR2 SNTAGT. V lost 10 bases to trimming and J lost 9 bases, with 13 bases between them. The CDR3 contains 11 residues. CDR3 nucleotides: TGTGCCAAAGTTCTAGGTAGTGAGCAGTTCTTC. Its translation: CAKVLGSEQFF.

This clone was found once. The rearrangement joins TRBV6-6 to TRBJ1-2; D is undetermined. V lost 5 bases and J 3 bases, leaving 10 bases between the germline ends. Looked up from germline, CDR1 is MNHNY and CDR2 is SVGAGI (reference sequence). CDR3 length: 13 amino acids. The CDR3: CASSARSDYGYTF. The DNA for the CDR3 is TGTGCCAGCAGTGCACGCAGTGACTATGGCTACACCTTC.

This sequence joins TRBV4-1 and TRBJ2-3; 8 nucleotides align to TRBD2. The CDR3 totals 14 residues. V dropped 1 base and J dropped 5; count of bases not matched to a gene: 2. Germline-derived CDR1 and CDR2 are MGHRA and YSYEKL. The CDR3 loop reads CASSQAGGVDTQYF. The CDR3 nucleotides read TGCGCCAGCAGCCAAGCGGGAGGGGTAGATACGCAGTATTTT.

This chain uses TRBV7-2 with TRBJ1-5; TRBD1 might be the D (6 bases). Germline V gene data show CDR1 as SGHTA and CDR2 as FQGNSA. The CDR3 runs 13 residues. The V end was cut by 5 bases, the J end by 6 bases, with 11 bases between. In nucleotides, the CDR3 is TGTGCCAGCAGCCCAGGGGAGGGTCAGCCCCAGCATTTT. Protein sequence: CASSPGEGQPQHF. Complete variable domain (other parts from reference TRBV7-2 and TRBJ1-5): GAGVSQSPSNKVTEKGKDVELRCDPISGHTALYWYRQSLGQGLEFLIYFQGNSAPDKSGLPSDRFSAERTGGSVSTLTIQRTQQEDSAVYLCASSPGEGQPQHFGDGTRLSIL.

CDR3: CATSSGRGREDTQYF. The CDR3 nucleotides read TGTGCCACCAGCAGCGGACGCGGGAGGGAGGATACGCAGTATTTT. The chain carries TRBV15 and TRBJ2-3; 9 bases align to TRBD2. Unmatched junction bases numbered 7, after V lost 3 bases and J lost 6 bases. Looked up from germline, CDR1 is LNHNV and CDR2 is YYDKDF (reference sequence). The CDR3 loop spans 15 amino acids.

This sequence joins TRBV5-1 and TRBJ2-2; the match to TRBD2 covers 9 bases. This CDR3 is built from 16 residues. CDR1 is SGHRS and CDR2 is YFSETQ in the germline V gene. V dropped 7 bases and J dropped 2; count of bases not matched to a gene: 9. The CDR3 nucleotides read TGCGCCAGCGCCGCGGGACTAGCTGGAAACACCGGGGAGCTGTTTTTT. Translated: CASAAGLAGNTGELFF. The full variable domain, its missing parts supplied by reference TRBV5-1 and TRBJ2-2, is KAGVTQTPRYLIKTRGQQVTLSCSPISGHRSVSWYQQTPGQGLQFLFEYFSETQRNKGNFPGRFSGRQFSNSRSEMNVSTLELGDSALYLCASAAGLAGNTGELFFGEGSRLTVL.

V usage is TRBV25-1 and J usage is TRBJ1-1; D possibly corresponds to TRBD1 (6 bases). Trimming left V 4 bases short and J 11 bases short, with 11 bases between. The CDR3 runs 11 residues. Looked up from germline, CDR1 is MGHDK and CDR2 is SYGVNS. The CDR3 sequence: CASSVGGGAFF. DNA for the CDR3: TGTGCCAGCAGTGTGGGGGGCGGCGCTTTCTTT.

CDR3 in DNA: TGTGCCAGCAGCCGAAACAGGTGGGGGAGCTCCTACGAGCAGTACTTC. This sequence encodes CASSRNRWGSSYEQYF. V and J are TRBV7-2 and TRBJ2-7; D might be TRBD1 or TRBD2, each matching 5 bases. CDR3 length: 16 residues. CDR1 and CDR2 from the germline V gene are SGHTA and FQGNSA. The V end was cut by 5 bases, the J end by 0 bases, with 17 bases between.

This chain links TRBV19 with TRBJ2-1; 9 bases are a match to TRBD2. Trimming removed 7 bases from V and 0 bases from J; junction bases left unmatched: 7. Germline CDR1 and CDR2: LNHDA and SQIVND (reference sequence). This CDR3 comprises 16 residues. This chain's CDR3 is CASTPSGVSSYNEQFF. The CDR3 nucleotides are TGTGCCAGTACCCCTAGCGGGGTCAGCTCCTACAATGAGCAGTTCTTC.